This T cell receptor beta chain was documented in a study of OX40 agonist ivuxolimab in advanced cancers. The J segment lost 3 bases and the V segment lost 6 bases, leaving 10 bases of the junction unmatched. Germline assignment: CDR1 LNHDA and CDR2 SQIVND (reference sequence). The CDR3 is made up of 15 amino acids. Produced via immunoSEQ multiplex PCR; TCRdb's table is partial and in-frame only. This sample yields 50,000 to 65,000 clones, of which approximately 92% are seen a single time; about 11% belongs to the top ten. This clone is medium-sized. This specimen consisted of CD4+ or CD8+ T cells sorted from blood, obtained in a trial of the OX40 agonist ivuxolimab. The V and J genes are TRBV19 and TRBJ1-2; 7 bases align to TRBD1. The source of this sequence is an adult with an advanced solid tumor such as melanoma, head and neck, liver or kidney cancer. DNA of the CDR3: TGTGCCAGTAGCATTTTTTCAGGGACAGACTATGGCTACACCTTC. Residues: CASSIFSGTDYGYTF.